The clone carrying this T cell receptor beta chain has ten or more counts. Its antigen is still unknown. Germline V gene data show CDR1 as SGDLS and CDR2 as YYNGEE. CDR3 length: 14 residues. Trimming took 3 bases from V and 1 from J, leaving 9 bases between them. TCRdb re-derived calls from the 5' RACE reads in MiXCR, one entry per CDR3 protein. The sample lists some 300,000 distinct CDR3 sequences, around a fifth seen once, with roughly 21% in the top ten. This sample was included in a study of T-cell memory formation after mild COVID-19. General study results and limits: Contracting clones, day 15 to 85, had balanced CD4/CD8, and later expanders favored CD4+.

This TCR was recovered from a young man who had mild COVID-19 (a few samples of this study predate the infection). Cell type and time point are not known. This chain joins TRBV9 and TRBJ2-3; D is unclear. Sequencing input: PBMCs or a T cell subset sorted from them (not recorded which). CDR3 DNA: TGTGCCAGCAGCGCCGGATTTGGCACAGATACGCAGTATTTT. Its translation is CASSAGFGTDTQYF.